This TCR beta chain was identified in a study of identical twins. Broader study findings: Conclusions came from cross-sectional statistical analysis, not from following the same donors. Models underestimated TCR alpha sharing (out-of-frame) in monozygotic twins. Twins showed weaker excess sharing in their beta out-of-frame sequences.

In this sample, this clonotype turned up many times. Its antigen is undetermined. This CDR3 spans 14 amino acids. Germline V lookup: CDR1 LGHNA, CDR2 YNFKEQ. Trimming pared 1 base from V and 2 bases from J, leaving 9 bases between. Template switching added a universal primer site; cDNA carried unique molecular identifiers. One entry per CDR3 protein, called by TCRdb with MiXCR from the 5' RACE reads. The sample lists 690,000 or so distinct CDR3 sequences, under 9% seen once, with 0.85% to 1% in the top ten. This same sample was also taken into another study, of yellow fever vaccine responses in identical twins.

The chain recombines TRBV4-2 with TRBJ2-7; no firm D call. The sequence was collected from a woman between 18 and 29 years old in good health. Material for sequencing was PBMCs. CDR3 in DNA: TGTGCCAGCAGCCAAGTTTTTGACGCCTACGAGCAGTACTTC. Its translation is CASSQVFDAYEQYF.